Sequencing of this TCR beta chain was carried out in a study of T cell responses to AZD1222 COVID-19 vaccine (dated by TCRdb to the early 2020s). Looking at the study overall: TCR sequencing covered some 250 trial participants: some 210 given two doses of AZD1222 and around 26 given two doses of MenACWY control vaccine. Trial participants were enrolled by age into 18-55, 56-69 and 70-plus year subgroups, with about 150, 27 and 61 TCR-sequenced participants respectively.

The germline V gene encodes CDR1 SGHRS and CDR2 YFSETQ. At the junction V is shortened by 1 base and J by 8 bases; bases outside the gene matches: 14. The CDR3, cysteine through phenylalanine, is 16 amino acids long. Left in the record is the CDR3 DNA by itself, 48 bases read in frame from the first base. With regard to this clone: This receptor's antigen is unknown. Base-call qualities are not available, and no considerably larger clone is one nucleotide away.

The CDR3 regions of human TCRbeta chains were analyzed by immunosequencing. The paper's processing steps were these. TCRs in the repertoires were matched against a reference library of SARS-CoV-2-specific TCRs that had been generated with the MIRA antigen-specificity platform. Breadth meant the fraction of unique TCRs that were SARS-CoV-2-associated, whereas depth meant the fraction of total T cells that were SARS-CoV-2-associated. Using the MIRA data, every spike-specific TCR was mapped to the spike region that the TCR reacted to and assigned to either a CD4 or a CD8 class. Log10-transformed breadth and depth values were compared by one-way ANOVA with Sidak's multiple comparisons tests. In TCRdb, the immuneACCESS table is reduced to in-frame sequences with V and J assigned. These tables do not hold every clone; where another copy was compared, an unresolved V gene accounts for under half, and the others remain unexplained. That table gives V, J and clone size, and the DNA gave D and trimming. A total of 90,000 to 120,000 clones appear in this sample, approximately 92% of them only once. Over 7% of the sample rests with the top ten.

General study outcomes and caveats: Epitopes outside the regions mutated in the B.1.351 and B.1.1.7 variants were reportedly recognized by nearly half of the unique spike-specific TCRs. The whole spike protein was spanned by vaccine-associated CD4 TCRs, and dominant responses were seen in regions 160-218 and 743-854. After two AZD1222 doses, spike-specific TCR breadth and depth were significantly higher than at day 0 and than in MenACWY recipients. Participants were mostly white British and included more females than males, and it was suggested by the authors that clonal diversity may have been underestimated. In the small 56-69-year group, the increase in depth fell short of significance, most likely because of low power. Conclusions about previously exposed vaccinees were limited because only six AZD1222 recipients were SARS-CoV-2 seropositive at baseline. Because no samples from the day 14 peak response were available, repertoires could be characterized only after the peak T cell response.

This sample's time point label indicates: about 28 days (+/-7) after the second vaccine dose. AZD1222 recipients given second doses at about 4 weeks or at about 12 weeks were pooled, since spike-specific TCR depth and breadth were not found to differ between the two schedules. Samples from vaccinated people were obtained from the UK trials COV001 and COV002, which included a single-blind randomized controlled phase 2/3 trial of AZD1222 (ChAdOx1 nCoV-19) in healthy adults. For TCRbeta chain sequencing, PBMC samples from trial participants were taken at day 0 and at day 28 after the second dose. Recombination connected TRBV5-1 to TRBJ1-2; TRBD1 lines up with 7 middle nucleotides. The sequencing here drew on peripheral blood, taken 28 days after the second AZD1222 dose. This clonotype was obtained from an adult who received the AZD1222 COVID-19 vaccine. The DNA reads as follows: TGCGCCAGCAGCTTGACAGGGGACCCCTCGAAGGGAGGCTACACCTTC. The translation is CASSLTGDPSKGGYTF.